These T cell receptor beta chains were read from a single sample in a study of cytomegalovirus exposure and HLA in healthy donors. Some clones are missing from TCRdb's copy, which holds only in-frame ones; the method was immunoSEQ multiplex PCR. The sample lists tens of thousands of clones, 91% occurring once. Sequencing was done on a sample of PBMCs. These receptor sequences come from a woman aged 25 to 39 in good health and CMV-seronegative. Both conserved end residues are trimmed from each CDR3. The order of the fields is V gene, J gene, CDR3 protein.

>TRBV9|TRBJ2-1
ASSVGLAGGHEQF
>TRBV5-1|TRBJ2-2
ASSLPGGTGELF
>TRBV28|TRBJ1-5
ASSVTGYDQPQH
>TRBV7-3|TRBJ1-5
ASELRGPGSNQPQH
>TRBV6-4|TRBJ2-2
ASSVTSGSSGELF
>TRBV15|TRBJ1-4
ATSRNRVANEKLF
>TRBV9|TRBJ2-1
ATSRVAGAPMGGNEQF
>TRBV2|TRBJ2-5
ASRQGRQETQY
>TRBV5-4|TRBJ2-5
ASSPTGEGETQY
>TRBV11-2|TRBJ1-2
ASSLDRLWGYT
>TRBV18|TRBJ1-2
ASSPPGAFLRTAYGYT
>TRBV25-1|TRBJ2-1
ASRGQSQDSYNEQF
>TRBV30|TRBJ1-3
AWSHRESSGNTIY